The TCR beta chain described here comes from a study of T-cell reconstitution after alpha-beta-depleted transplantation in children. Overall study findings and caveats: T cells produced anew were the main source of T-cell counts and diversity one year after transplant.

On this clonotype: Its target is unknown. The conserved final phenylalanine or tryptophan is absent from the CDR3, which likely points to a read error.

From germline, CDR1 is MNHEY and CDR2 SMNVEV (reference sequence). Germline trimming cut 3 bases from V and 6 bases from J; bases unmatched to any gene: 5. This CDR3 is built from 14 residues. The TCRbeta library incorporated unique molecular identifiers. Via MiXCR, TCRdb re-called the PCR reads, giving one row per CDR3 protein. Of 900,000 or so distinct CDR3 sequences listed, 15% to 20% are singletons. The sequence was obtained from a male patient aged 10-17 years who had a stem cell transplant for acute lymphoblastic leukemia, so the T cells may come from the graft donor. Sequenced here: PBMCs, mostly from graft donor cells, sampled 360 days after TCRalphabeta/CD19-depleted stem cell transplant. The chain is built from TRBV27 and TRBJ1-5; TRBD1 agrees at 7 bases. CDR3 sequence reads: CASSFERGRQPQHL. The CDR3, as DNA: TGTGCCAGCAGTTTCGAGAGGGGGCGTCAGCCCCAGCATTTG.